Each of the 5 T cell receptor beta chains below was sequenced from the same sample in a study of shared clonotypes between healthy human individuals. TCRdb's table, derived via immunoSEQ multiplex PCR, lists solely in-frame clones and lacks some. The table shows roughly 1 million clones, with 78% occurring only once. The source material was memory CD4+ T cells from PBMCs. The subset denotes: CD45RA-negative fraction. These receptors were taken from a man between 18 and 29 years old in good health. Some clones in this sample may be carry-over from other donors' samples.

This clone was seen once. The V and J genes are TRBV5-1 and TRBJ2-3; TRBD2 agrees at 9 bases. Germline assignment: CDR1 SGHRS and CDR2 YFSETQ. V dropped 7 bases and J dropped 2; count of bases not matched to a gene: 5. This CDR3 is built from 14 residues. The CDR3 spells CASQTSGNTDTQYF. The CDR3, as DNA: TGCGCCAGCCAGACTAGCGGCAACACAGATACGCAGTATTTT.

This clone appeared a single time. The chain employs TRBV30 and TRBJ1-5; 9 nucleotides match TRBD1. The CDR3 loop spans 16 amino acids. CDR1 and CDR2 from the germline V gene are GTSNPN and SVGIG (reference sequence). The V segment lost 2 bases and the J segment 3 bases; nucleotides outside the gene matches: 8. CDR3 protein: CAWSRGDRVNNQPQHF. CDR3 sequence (DNA): TGTGCCTGGAGTCGAGGGGACAGGGTGAACAATCAGCCCCAGCATTTT.

This clone occurred a few times. The V and J genes are TRBV30 and TRBJ2-7; D is ambiguous. Germline lookup yields CDR1 GTSNPN and CDR2 SVGIG (reference sequence). V was clipped by 0 bases and J by 10 bases, with 13 bases between them. This CDR3 has 12 amino acids. The DNA of the CDR3 is TGTGCCTGGAGTGTTGGGGTTCGGCCACAGTACTTC. It translates to CAWSVGVRPQYF.

The J gene is TRBJ1-5, the V gene TRBV12-5; TRBD1 matches 7 bases. Germline assignment: CDR1 LGHNT and CDR2 FRNRAP. After removal of 5 bases from V and 3 bases from J, the junction contained 4 bases not matched to a gene. This CDR3 comprises 14 residues. The CDR3, as DNA: TGTGCTAGTGGTACGGGACAGTTCAATCAGCCCCAGCATTTT. Translation gives CASGTGQFNQPQHF.

The gene calls are TRBV6-1 and TRBJ1-4; D gene ambiguous. CDR1 and CDR2 (germline): MNHNS, SASEGT. Trimming removed 0 bases from V and 8 bases from J, with 22 bases in between. The CDR3 sequence is 18 residues long. CDR3 region: CASSEAESRTDYQEKLFF. Here the CDR3 DNA reads TGTGCCAGCAGTGAAGCGGAATCAAGAACGGATTATCAGGAAAAACTGTTTTTT.